Following are 20 T cell receptor beta chains from one sample sequenced in a study of regulatory T cells in long-lasting Graves disease. The authors built TCR beta libraries using iRepertoire HTBI primers and Arm-PCR of CDR3 regions. TCRdb fed the multiplex PCR reads into MiXCR, producing one record per CDR3 protein. The data contain around 250,000 distinct CDR3 sequences, 15% to 20% of them seen just once; the ten biggest clones take up 11% to 15%. Time point in this sample: newly diagnosed GD, antithyroid drugs for less than 3 months. Preparation of the TCR library used RNA extracted from PBMCs. This same sample was also taken into another study, of T cells in Graves' hyperthyroidism and ophthalmopathy.

Source: peripheral blood mononuclear cells (PBMCs), taken at new diagnosis, from a patient treated with antithyroid drugs. The receptors derive from a woman aged 25 to 39 with Graves disease.

The chain couples TRBV27 to TRBJ2-1, with 9 nucleotides matching TRBD2. The CDR3 consists of 16 residues. Unmatched junction bases numbered 9, after V lost 3 bases and J lost 6 bases. Germline assignment: CDR1 MNHEY and CDR2 SMNVEV (reference sequence). The CDR3 DNA reads as TGTGCCAGCAGTTTGGGGCGGGGGGGAACAAGCAATGAGCAGTTCTTC. Encoded protein: CASSLGRGGTSNEQFF.

This clonotype was found many times. The chain recombines TRBV20-1 with TRBJ1-6; TRBD1 agrees at 7 bases. V lost 0 bases, J lost 10 bases, and 12 bases stayed unmatched. The CDR3 contains 16 residues. From germline, CDR1 is DFQATT and CDR2 SNEGSKA (reference sequence). In DNA, the CDR3 is TGCAGTGCTAGAGAATCCGCACAGGGGCCTGGATCACCCCTCCACTTT. As protein: CSARESAQGPGSPLHF.

This clonotype has ten or more counts. V is TRBV20-1 and J is TRBJ2-7; D is possibly TRBD2 (5 bases). The CDR3 covers 12 residues. Germline V gives CDR1 DFQATT, CDR2 SNEGSKA (reference sequence). Trimming left V 3 bases short and J 5 bases short, with 11 bases between. CDR3 coding DNA: TGCAGTGCTAGGCGAGGGCTCCACGAGCAGTACTTC. Protein: CSARRGLHEQYF.

This clonotype appeared many times. J is TRBJ1-4 and V is TRBV6-2 or TRBV6-3; TRBD1 might be the D (5 bases). This CDR3 has 14 residues. Trimming removed 2 bases at V and 9 bases at J, with 13 bases between. Germline CDR1 MNHEY, CDR2 SVGEGT. CDR3 loop: CASSYEEGSQKLFF. As DNA, the CDR3 is TGTGCCAGCAGTTACGAGGAGGGGTCACAAAAACTGTTTTTT.

For this clonotype: A read error is possible here, since a much larger clone lies one base away. This sequence joins TRBV6-5 and TRBJ2-1; 10 bases match TRBD2. The CDR3 is 17 amino acids. V lost 2 bases to trimming and J lost 6 bases; unmatched junction nucleotides: 10. In germline, CDR1 is MNHEY, CDR2 SVGAGI. CDR3 sequence (DNA): TGTGCCAGCAGTTACGTGACTAGCGGGTACCTACGCAATGAGCAGTTCTTC. It is translated as CASSYVTSGYLRNEQFF.

This clonotype was found many times. This rearrangement joins TRBV6-1 to TRBJ2-1; 12 positions agree with TRBD2. In germline, CDR1 is MNHNS, CDR2 SASEGT. Trimming cost V 6 bases and J 9 bases; bases outside gene matches: 15. This CDR3 comprises 17 residues. CDR3 residues: CASSRTRSSGGAGEQFF. The CDR3 DNA reads as TGTGCCAGCAGCCGTACTCGGTCTAGCGGGGGGGCCGGTGAGCAGTTCTTC.

The chain joins TRBV29-1 to TRBJ2-5; 14 bases line up with TRBD2. V lost 5 bases, J lost 2 bases, and 10 bases stayed unmatched. The germline CDR1 and CDR2 sequences are SQVTM and ANQGSEA. The CDR3 contains 17 residues. CDR3 in amino acids: CSVPETSGGAYQETQYF. CDR3 nucleotide sequence: TGCAGCGTTCCCGAGACTAGCGGGGGGGCCTATCAAGAGACCCAGTACTTC.

In its sample, this clonotype was seen many times. V gene TRBV5-1 combines with J gene TRBJ1-1; possible D gene TRBD1, 6 bases. Deletions cut 4 bases from V and 1 base from J, with 11 bases between. The CDR3 totals 14 residues. Germline assignment: CDR1 SGHRS and CDR2 YFSETQ. CDR3 sequence (DNA): TGCGCCAGCAGCAACGGGGGCCCGAACACTGAAGCTTTCTTT. This sequence encodes CASSNGGPNTEAFF.

This clonotype has ten or more counts. CDR3 bases: TGCAGTGCTCCCGGACAGGTCGGGGCTTCTGAGCAGTACTTC. Protein: CSAPGQVGASEQYF. The rearrangement links TRBV20-1 to TRBJ2-7, with 7 bases fitting TRBD1. From germline, CDR1 is DFQATT and CDR2 SNEGSKA (reference sequence). V shed 5 bases, J shed 7 bases, and the junction held 14 bases outside the gene matches. This CDR3 contains 14 residues.

This clonotype was seen at least ten times. The rearrangement uses TRBV18 and TRBJ2-5; 12 positions agree with TRBD1. With V trimmed by 4 bases and J by 5 bases, 5 bases remained unmatched. Germline CDR1 and CDR2: KGHSH and LQKENI. The CDR3 has 15 amino acids. CDR3: CASSRRDRGPETQYF. Written as DNA, the CDR3 is TGTGCCAGCTCACGCAGGGACAGGGGGCCGGAGACCCAGTACTTC.

The rearrangement uses TRBV28 and TRBJ1-1; D remains ambiguous. The CDR3 contains 14 residues. Germline V gene data show CDR1 as MDHEN and CDR2 as SYDVKM. The germline V and J ends were trimmed by 7 bases and 0 bases, with 12 bases remaining between them. The DNA of the CDR3 is TGTGCCAGCACACCCCGGTTCATGAACACTGAAGCTTTCTTT. It specifies CASTPRFMNTEAFF.

J is TRBJ2-5 and V is TRBV7-3; 11 bases agree with TRBD2. V lost 3 bases to trimming and J lost 2 bases; unmatched junction nucleotides: 2. CDR1 and CDR2 (germline): SGHTA, FQGTGA. CDR3 length equals 15 residues. CDR3 sequence: CASSFTSGGQETQYF. CDR3 nucleotide sequence: TGTGCCAGCAGCTTTACTAGCGGGGGACAAGAGACCCAGTACTTC. Full variable domain (rest looked up from reference TRBV7-3 and TRBJ2-5): GAGVSQTPSNKVTEKGKYVELRCDPISGHTALYWYRQSLGQGPEFLIYFQGTGAADDSGLPNDRFFAVRPEGSVSTLKIQRTERGDSAVYLCASSFTSGGQETQYFGPGTRLLVL.

This clonotype was detected ten times or more. V is TRBV20-1 and J is TRBJ1-4; weak D call: TRBD1 (5 bases). V lost 3 bases and J lost 5, with 10 bases in between. Germline values: CDR1 DFQATT, CDR2 SNEGSKA (reference sequence). There are 13 residues in the CDR3. The CDR3 nucleotides are TGCAGTGCTAGGGCAGGGCCAAATGAAAAACTGTTTTTT. This sequence encodes CSARAGPNEKLFF.

V is TRBV12-3 or TRBV12-4 and J is TRBJ2-7, with TRBD2 matching over 12 bases. Trimming at V came to 4 bases and at J to 2 bases, leaving 12 bases not matched to a gene. The CDR3 is made up of 18 amino acids. The CDR3 DNA sequence: TGTGCCAGCAGTTACTCGATACTAGCGGGAGGACGGACCTACGAGCAGTACTTC. It codes for CASSYSILAGGRTYEQYF.

This clonotype was counted ten times or more. The CDR3 loop is CASSPRGVGSTEAFF. Here the CDR3 DNA reads TGTGCCAGCTCGCCCCGGGGGGTGGGTAGCACTGAAGCTTTCTTT. J is TRBJ1-1 and V is TRBV18; possible D gene TRBD1, 5 bases. CDR3 length: 15 residues. Germline V gene sequence: CDR1 KGHSH, CDR2 LQKENI. With 6 bases removed from V and 4 bases from J, the gap between germline ends came to 18 bases.

This clonotype was detected only a few times. The chain is built from TRBV28 and TRBJ1-5; a weak D match, TRBD1 (6 bases). V lost 5 bases and J lost 5, with 10 bases in between. Per germline, CDR1 MDHEN and CDR2 SYDVKM. The CDR3 loop spans 13 amino acids. The CDR3 coding sequence is TGTGCCAGCAGTCCGGACAGTTATCAGCCCCAGCATTTT. This encodes CASSPDSYQPQHF.

This clonotype was recorded many times. The chain combines TRBV18 with TRBJ2-5; 10 positions agree with TRBD1. This CDR3 is built from 14 residues. The germline gives CDR1 KGHSH, CDR2 LQKENI. The V gene end was trimmed by 6 bases and the J gene end by 5 bases; junction bases not matched to a gene: 6. The CDR3 spells CASSPGQGLETQYF. CDR3 bases: TGTGCCAGCTCCCCGGGACAGGGGCTGGAGACCCAGTACTTC.

This chain connects TRBV4-1 to TRBJ2-1; 16 bases line up with TRBD2. The CDR3 consists of 15 residues. The junction had 4 bases not matched to a gene; V was cut back by 5 bases and J by 9 bases. CDR1 is MGHRA, CDR2 YSYEKL, per germline. The CDR3 reads CASSGTSGGAREQFF. The CDR3 region has the DNA TGCGCCAGCAGCGGGACTAGCGGGGGGGCCCGTGAGCAGTTCTTC.

This clonotype was recorded many times. The genes are TRBV20-1 and TRBJ1-1; D possibly corresponds to TRBD1 (6 bases). V gave up 7 bases and J gave up 3 bases, with 18 bases separating them. The V gene's germline CDR1 is DFQATT and CDR2 SNEGSKA (reference sequence). There are 14 residues in the CDR3. The CDR3 loop reads CSVRERGADTEAFF. CDR3 nucleotides: TGCAGTGTAAGGGAAAGGGGGGCGGACACTGAAGCTTTCTTT.

This clonotype has at least ten counts. This sequence joins TRBV2 and TRBJ1-2, with 8 bases matching TRBD1. The length of the CDR3 is 15 residues. CDR1 is SNHLY, CDR2 FYNNEI, per germline. The V segment lost 4 bases and the J segment 6 bases; nucleotides outside the gene matches: 10. The CDR3, as DNA: TGTGCCAGCAGTGGGCAGGGGGCGCAAATCCATGGCTACACCTTC. This codes for CASSGQGAQIHGYTF.